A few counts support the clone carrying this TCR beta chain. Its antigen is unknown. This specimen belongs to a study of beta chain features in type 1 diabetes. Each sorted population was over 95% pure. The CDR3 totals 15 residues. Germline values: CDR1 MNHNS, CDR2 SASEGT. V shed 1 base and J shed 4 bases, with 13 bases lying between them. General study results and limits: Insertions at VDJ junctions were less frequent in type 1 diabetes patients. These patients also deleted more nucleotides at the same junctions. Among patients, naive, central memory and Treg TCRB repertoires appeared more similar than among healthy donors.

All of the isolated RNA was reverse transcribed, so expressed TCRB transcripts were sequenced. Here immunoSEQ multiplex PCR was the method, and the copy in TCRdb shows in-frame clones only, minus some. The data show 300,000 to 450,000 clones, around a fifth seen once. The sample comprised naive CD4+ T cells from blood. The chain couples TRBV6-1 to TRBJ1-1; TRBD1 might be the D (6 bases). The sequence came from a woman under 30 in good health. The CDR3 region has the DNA TGTGCCAGCAGTGAAGGGACAGCTCGTCGCACTGAAGCTTTCTTT. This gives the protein CASSEGTARRTEAFF.